Listed below are T cell receptor beta chains from one sample, sequenced in a study of cytomegalovirus exposure and HLA in healthy donors. The table came from immunoSEQ multiplex PCR; TCRdb's copy has only in-frame clones and leaves some out. This sample carries around 170,000 clones, roughly 75% of them seen once, and the ten largest clones take 4.5% to 6%. Sample: PBMCs. Every receptor here comes from a man aged 40-50 years in good health and CMV-seronegative. The CDR3 runs from the conserved cysteine through the conserved F or W. Each record gives: J gene, V gene, CDR3 protein.

>TRBJ2-7|TRBV9
CASSVGTGKSYEQYF
>TRBJ1-2|TRBV5-4
CASSLSGAGYGYTF
>TRBJ2-1|TRBV5-1
CASSSLGREEQFF
>-|TRBV6-6
CASSYSSSYEQYF
>TRBJ1-1|TRBV19
CASATRTERGTEAFF
>TRBJ1-5|TRBV2
CASSEGGGRYSNQPQHF
>TRBJ1-6|TRBV6-5
CASSPGQSTPLHF
>TRBJ2-1|TRBV5-1
CASSFTSRYNEQFF
>TRBJ2-7|TRBV27
CASSLGQGPIYEQYF
>TRBJ2-7|TRBV5-1
CASRQLQGSAYEQYF
>TRBJ2-3|TRBV11-2
CASSLSSATNSDTQYF
>TRBJ1-1|TRBV29-1
CSVEENSETEAFF
>TRBJ2-7|TRBV5-6
CASSLGGGSYEQYF
>TRBJ2-7|TRBV4-3
CASSQDTGENEQYF
>TRBJ2-7|TRBV27
CASSLNRDYYEQYF
>TRBJ2-1|TRBV7-3
CASSLRGGGINEQFF
>TRBJ1-5|TRBV28
CASQGQVYSNQPQHF
>TRBJ1-6|TRBV5-1
CASSLGHIGTGTSPLHF
>TRBJ2-1|TRBV11-3
CASSSLAGNEQFF
>TRBJ2-2|TRBV12-5
CASGLRREGDTGELFF
>TRBJ2-7|TRBV7-2
CASSSYRGGGYEQYF
>TRBJ1-2|TRBV9
CASSARTENYGYTF
>TRBJ1-1|TRBV18
CASSPGQDTEAFF
>TRBJ1-3|TRBV6-6
CASSYPDLGAGNTIYF
>TRBJ1-4|TRBV27
CASSLRQGTEKLFF
>TRBJ2-1|TRBV30
CAWLPSGRPYNEQFF
>TRBJ2-1|TRBV18
CASSPILADQREQFF
>TRBJ2-1|TRBV4-2
CASTPFTGSEQFF
>TRBJ2-3|TRBV5-1
CASSPRTGTTDTQYF
>TRBJ2-3|TRBV25-1
CASSESIDTQYF
>TRBJ2-7|TRBV7-2
CASSLGRRAGEQYF
>TRBJ2-7|TRBV29-1
CSVAVTGGHEQYF
>TRBJ2-3|TRBV7-9
CASSQSGDTQYF